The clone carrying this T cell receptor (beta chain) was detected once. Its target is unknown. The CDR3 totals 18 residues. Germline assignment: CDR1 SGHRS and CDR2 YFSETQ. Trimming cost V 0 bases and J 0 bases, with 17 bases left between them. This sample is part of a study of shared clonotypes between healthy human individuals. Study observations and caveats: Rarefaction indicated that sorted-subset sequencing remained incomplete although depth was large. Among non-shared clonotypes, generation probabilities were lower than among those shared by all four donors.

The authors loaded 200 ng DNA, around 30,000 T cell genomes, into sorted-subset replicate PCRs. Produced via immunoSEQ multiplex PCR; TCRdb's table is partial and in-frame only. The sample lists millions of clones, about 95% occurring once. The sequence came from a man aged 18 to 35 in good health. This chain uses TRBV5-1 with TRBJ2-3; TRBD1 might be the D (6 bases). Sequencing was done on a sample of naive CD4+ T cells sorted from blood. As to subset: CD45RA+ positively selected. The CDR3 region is CASSLEVTQGISTDTQYF. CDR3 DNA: TGCGCCAGCAGCTTGGAGGTTACGCAGGGGATTAGCACAGATACGCAGTATTTT.